The 28 T cell receptor beta chains below come from one sample, sequenced in a study of circulating CD8 cells and anti-PD-1 response in melanoma. Using approximately 15 ng of total RNA, TCR libraries were made with the QIAseq Immune Repertoire TCR panel. Each CDR3 protein is one row after TCRdb ran MiXCR on the reads. The data contain some 600 distinct CDR3 sequences, 5.8% of them singletons. Live CD3+CD8+TCRalphabeta+ cells were sorted into four subsets by PD-1 and/or TIGIT. The source material was CD8+ T cells from PBMCs, sampled at baseline or after one month of anti-PD-1 therapy (not recorded which). The receptors shown here come from a human donor with melanoma.

This clonotype ranks as medium-sized. This chain uses TRBV4-1 with TRBJ2-1; 11 positions match TRBD2. J gave up 3 bases and V 0 bases, and 10 bases lay outside the gene matches. The CDR3 extends over 19 amino acids. The germline gives CDR1 MGHRA, CDR2 YSYEKL. CDR3 loop: CASSQDSTSGTPDYNEQFF. CDR3 nucleotides: TGCGCCAGCAGCCAAGATTCGACTAGCGGGACGCCCGACTACAATGAGCAGTTCTTC.

This clonotype ranks as medium-sized. The rearrangement links TRBV20-1 to TRBJ2-1; D not resolved. Germline CDR1 DFQATT, CDR2 SNEGSKA (reference sequence). With 2 bases removed from V and 8 bases from J, the gap between germline ends came to 7 bases. The CDR3 runs to 11 residues. As DNA, the CDR3 is TGCAGTGCTAGACCAGGCCATGAGCAGTTCTTC. It codes for CSARPGHEQFF.

This clonotype is categorized as medium-sized. In nucleotides, the CDR3 is TGTGCCATCAGTGAAAACACTGAAGCTTTCTTT. The encoded protein is CAISENTEAFF. The chain recombines TRBV10-3 with TRBJ1-1; D call uncertain. V was trimmed by 3 bases and J by 2 bases, leaving 1 base between them. CDR1 is ENHRY, CDR2 SYGVKD, per germline. This CDR3 spans 11 amino acids.

By proportion, this clonotype is large. The rearrangement links TRBV5-5 to TRBJ2-7; D gene unclear. CDR1 is SGHKS and CDR2 is YYEKEE in the germline V gene (reference sequence). CDR3 length: 13 residues. Trimming removed 3 bases from V and 4 bases from J, with 11 bases in between. In nucleotides, the CDR3 is TGTGCCAGCAGCTCCGAGGACGGGTACGAGCAGTACTTC. Its protein product is CASSSEDGYEQYF.

Judged by abundance, this clonotype is large. The chain employs TRBV14 and TRBJ2-7, with no clear D. V lost 4 bases and J lost 2, with 18 bases in between. The CDR3 is made up of 16 amino acids. CDR1 is SGHDN, CDR2 FVKESK, per germline. CDR3 in amino acids: CASSLLDKKIAYEQYF. CDR3 nucleotides: TGTGCCAGCAGCCTGCTGGATAAGAAAATAGCCTACGAGCAGTACTTC.

By share, this clonotype counts as medium-sized. This chain joins TRBV19 and TRBJ1-1; 7 bases fit TRBD1. CDR3 size: 13 residues. Germline trimming cut 8 bases from V and 1 base from J; bases unmatched to any gene: 4. Germline assignment: CDR1 LNHDA and CDR2 SQIVND (reference sequence). Written as DNA, the CDR3 is TGTGCCAGTGACAGGGTTCCGAACACTGAAGCTTTCTTT. Translation: CASDRVPNTEAFF.

This clonotype is medium-sized. This chain uses TRBV28 with TRBJ2-1, with 7 nucleotides matching TRBD1. CDR1 is MDHEN and CDR2 is SYDVKM in the germline V gene. CDR3 length: 16 amino acids. The V and J ends lost 5 bases and 10 bases, in that order; junction bases with no gene match: 17. As DNA, the CDR3 is TGTGCCAGCAGTCCCATAACAGGGGTTCGTCTCTGGGAGCAGTTCTTC. Translating gives CASSPITGVRLWEQFF. The full variable domain, completed using reference TRBV28 and TRBJ2-1, is DVKVTQSSRYLVKRTGEKVFLECVQDMDHENMFWYRQDPGLGLRLIYFSYDVKMKEKGDIPEGYSVSREKKERFSLILESASTNQTSMYLCASSPITGVRLWEQFFGPGTRLTVL.

By share, this clonotype counts as medium-sized. This rearrangement joins TRBV4-1 to TRBJ1-1; a weak D match, TRBD1 (6 bases). The germline V gene has CDR1 MGHRA and CDR2 YSYEKL. The CDR3 is 16 amino acids. The V and J ends lost 2 bases and 1 base respectively, with 14 bases between them. In DNA form, the CDR3 reads TGCGCCAGCAGCCAAATGGGGCAGGGGACGAACACTGAAGCTTTCTTT. Translating it yields CASSQMGQGTNTEAFF.

This clonotype ranks as large (0.1 to 1%). The rearrangement uses TRBV24-1 and TRBJ2-7; 7 bases line up with TRBD1. The J segment lost 3 bases and the V segment lost 5 bases, leaving 6 bases of the junction unmatched. The CDR3 totals 14 residues. Germline V gives CDR1 KGHDR, CDR2 SFDVKD. CDR3 sequence (DNA): TGTGCCACCAGTGGAGACAGGGACGACTACGAGCAGTACTTC. As protein: CATSGDRDDYEQYF.

This clonotype is labeled as large. The chain recombines TRBV2 with TRBJ2-7; D is possibly TRBD1 (5 bases). The CDR3 spans 15 residues. The V gene's germline CDR1 is SNHLY and CDR2 FYNNEI. Trimming stripped 6 bases from V and 7 bases from J, with 22 bases between. The CDR3 nucleotides are TGTGCCAGCAGCCATGGGGCCGTCTCACCCGGGGAGCAGTACTTC. It yields the protein CASSHGAVSPGEQYF.

Judged by abundance, this clonotype is medium-sized. The gene calls are TRBV28 and TRBJ2-7, with D possibly being TRBD1 or TRBD2 (5 bases each). Germline CDR1 is MDHEN and CDR2 is SYDVKM. The CDR3 consists of 15 residues. V was clipped by 3 bases and J by 3 bases, with 15 bases between them. The CDR3 DNA follows: TGTGCCAGCAGTTTCGGGCAGGGCGGGCGCTACGAGCAGTACTTC. Translated: CASSFGQGGRYEQYF.

In its sample, this clonotype is large. The chain joins TRBV20-1 to TRBJ2-2, with D perhaps assigned TRBD1 or TRBD2 (6 bases each). Germline-derived CDR1 and CDR2 are DFQATT and SNEGSKA (reference sequence). The CDR3 extends over 13 amino acids. V shed 3 bases and J shed 11 bases, with 16 bases lying between them. In DNA, the CDR3 is TGCAGTGCTAGGACCCTCCCGGGGGCCGAGCTGTTTTTT. Translated: CSARTLPGAELFF.

Turning to this clonotype: One base away lies a much larger clone, so this may be a sequencing read error. The V gene is TRBV27, the J gene TRBJ1-2, with D perhaps matching TRBD1 (6 bases). Germline loops: CDR1 MNHEY, CDR2 SMNVEV (reference sequence). The CDR3 is made up of 18 amino acids. CDR3 sequence: CASSLSGGQTAANHGYTF. As DNA, the CDR3 is TGTGCCAGCAGTTTAAGTGGGGGGCAGACAGCTGCTAACCATGGCTACACCTTC.

Details on this clonotype: This could be a read error, since a much larger clone is one nucleotide away. The rearrangement links TRBV20-1 to TRBJ1-1; a possible D gene is TRBD1 (6 bases). The V end was cut by 1 base, the J end by 1 base, with 28 bases between. This CDR3 is 20 amino acids long. From germline, CDR1 is DFQATT and CDR2 SNEGSKA (reference sequence). This chain's CDR3 is CSARGFGGARQIVENTEAFF. CDR3 DNA sequence: TGCAGTGCTAGAGGCTTCGGGGGGGCAAGGCAAATAGTGGAGAACACTGAAGCTTTCTTT.

Judged by abundance, this clonotype is large. CDR3 sequence (DNA): TGTGCCACCAGTGATTTTGAGAGTTCAGAGACCCAGTACTTC. Its translation is CATSDFESSETQYF. This chain uses TRBV24-1 with TRBJ2-5, with unresolved D. From germline, CDR1 is KGHDR and CDR2 SFDVKD. The CDR3 totals 14 residues. Trimming pared 1 base from V and 4 bases from J, leaving 9 bases between.

Relative to its sample, this clonotype is medium-sized. The CDR3 is CASTVVLAGAGEQFF. The CDR3 bases are TGTGCCAGCACGGTCGTTCTAGCGGGGGCAGGGGAGCAGTTCTTC. V and J are TRBV2 and TRBJ2-1; 10 bases align to TRBD2. The CDR3 runs 15 residues. The germline V gene encodes CDR1 SNHLY and CDR2 FYNNEI. V gave up 7 bases and J gave up 10 bases; unmatched junction bases: 13.

Within the sample, this clonotype is medium-sized (0.01 to 0.1%). The chain combines TRBV28 with TRBJ2-2, with TRBD2 as a possible D gene (5 bases). CDR1 and CDR2 (germline): MDHEN, SYDVKM. The length of the CDR3 is 15 residues. Trimming shortened V by 3 bases and J by 0 bases, and 8 bases separated the two germline ends. The CDR3 sequence is CASSFEAANTGELFF. The DNA of the CDR3 is TGTGCCAGCAGTTTTGAAGCGGCGAACACCGGGGAGCTGTTTTTT.

This clonotype is medium-sized in the sample. The V call is TRBV27, the J call TRBJ1-1; D ambiguous. The CDR3 consists of 15 residues. The V end was cut by 5 bases, the J end by 8 bases, with 21 bases between. From germline, CDR1 is MNHEY and CDR2 SMNVEV (reference sequence). CDR3 coding DNA: TGTGCCAGCAGTAACCGGGAACCCCTTCAACCCGAAGCTTTCTTT. Protein sequence: CASSNREPLQPEAFF.

By share, this clonotype counts as medium-sized. V and J are TRBV27 and TRBJ1-2; TRBD1 matches at 7 bases. Germline V gene lookup returns CDR1 MNHEY and CDR2 SMNVEV (reference sequence). The CDR3 has 14 amino acids. J gave up 8 bases and V 4 bases, and 10 bases lay outside the gene matches. Written as DNA, the CDR3 is TGTGCCAGCAGTTCTCGGACAGGCCTGGAGGGCTACACCTTC. Translated: CASSSRTGLEGYTF.

By frequency in the sample, this clonotype is large. The V gene is TRBV27, the J gene TRBJ2-3; the D is unclear. Trimming took 3 bases from V and 4 from J, leaving 11 bases between them. Germline CDR1 MNHEY, CDR2 SMNVEV (reference sequence). The CDR3 consists of 14 residues. The CDR3 DNA sequence: TGTGCCAGCAGTTTCTCCGTGTTGGCAGATACGCAGTATTTT. Translating it yields CASSFSVLADTQYF.

This clonotype rates as medium-sized. The chain couples TRBV27 to TRBJ2-3; tentative D call: TRBD2 (6 bases). The germline CDR1 and CDR2 sequences are MNHEY and SMNVEV (reference sequence). This CDR3 comprises 15 residues. V gave up 1 base and J gave up 2 bases, with 10 bases separating them. Here the CDR3 DNA reads TGTGCCAGCAGTTTATTCGGGAGTAACACAGATACGCAGTATTTT. Encoded protein: CASSLFGSNTDTQYF.

The chain uses TRBV29-1 and TRBJ2-1; TRBD2 might be the D (6 bases). The CDR3 covers 12 residues. Trimming pared 8 bases from V and 9 bases from J, leaving 17 bases between. Germline V gene sequence: CDR1 SQVTM, CDR2 ANQGSEA. As DNA, the CDR3 is TGCAGCACAAGGGAGGTGTACGGTGAGCAGTTCTTC. It translates to CSTREVYGEQFF.

By sample fraction, this clonotype is large. This chain connects TRBV4-2 to TRBJ1-5; 8 positions agree with TRBD1. The CDR3 runs 17 residues. Trimming at V came to 0 bases and at J to 4 bases, leaving 8 bases not matched to a gene. Germline V gives CDR1 LGHNA, CDR2 YNFKEQ. The CDR3 DNA reads as TGTGCCAGCAGCCAAGAGGTTCCAGGGGGCCCTAATCAGCCCCAGCATTTT. The encoded protein is CASSQEVPGGPNQPQHF.

Comments on this clonotype: A read error may be the cause here, since a much bigger clone is one base away. The chain couples TRBV6-6 to TRBJ2-7; 8 nucleotides align to TRBD1. The V gene's germline CDR1 is MNHNY and CDR2 SVGAGI (reference sequence). The CDR3 consists of 14 residues. The CDR3 loop is CASRPIRGPYGQYF. The CDR3, as DNA: TGTGCCAGCAGACCCATCAGGGGGCCATACGGGCAGTACTTC.

This clonotype is large by share. The rearrangement links TRBV27 to TRBJ2-7, with D possibly TRBD2 on 6 matching bases. This CDR3 is built from 14 residues. V shed 5 bases and J shed 1 base, with 12 bases lying between them. Germline assignment: CDR1 MNHEY and CDR2 SMNVEV (reference sequence). DNA for the CDR3: TGTGCCAGCAGTCCAGGGACTTTATCCTACGAGCAGTACTTC. Its translation is CASSPGTLSYEQYF.

This clonotype is labeled medium-sized (0.01 to 0.1%). V is TRBV24-1 and J is TRBJ2-2, with D perhaps TRBD1 (6 bases). The CDR3 loop spans 14 amino acids. Trimming shortened V by 3 bases and J by 5 bases, and 9 bases separated the two germline ends. Germline CDR1 and CDR2: KGHDR and SFDVKD. CDR3 bases: TGTGCCACCAGTGATAACAGGGCTACCGGGGAGCTGTTTTTT. It translates to CATSDNRATGELFF.

In its sample, this clonotype ranks as large. The chain couples TRBV2 to TRBJ2-7; 13 bases map to TRBD2. V was clipped by 4 bases and J by 3 bases; unmatched bases: 3. The CDR3 contains 15 residues. In germline, CDR1 is SNHLY, CDR2 FYNNEI. DNA of the CDR3: TGTGCCAGCAGTGGACTAGCGGGAGGTTTCTACGAGCAGTACTTC. Translated, it gives CASSGLAGGFYEQYF.

Relative to its sample, this clonotype is medium-sized. The chain recombines TRBV27 with TRBJ2-3; 7 positions agree with TRBD1. This CDR3 has 14 residues. The V and J ends lost 6 bases and 6 bases, in that order; junction bases with no gene match: 9. Germline lookup yields CDR1 MNHEY and CDR2 SMNVEV (reference sequence). CDR3 sequence reads: CASRGFEGADTQYF. In DNA form, the CDR3 reads TGTGCCAGCAGAGGCTTCGAGGGGGCGGATACGCAGTATTTT.